What follows describes a single T cell receptor (beta chain). This sample was included in a study of blood T cell repertoires in COVID-19. Study at large: Acute and convalescent COVID-19 specimens originated in the United States, Italy and Spain.

In the authors' methods: Reference gene primer amplification gave nucleated cell count estimates. Sequenced by immunoSEQ multiplex PCR; TCRdb stores in-frame clones only, minus some. That table supplies the V and J calls and clone size; D and trimming were determined from the DNA. The profile shows 200,000 to 300,000 clones, approximately 91% of them singletons. Germline lookup yields CDR1 KGHSH and CDR2 LQKENI. Trimming cost V 3 bases and J 0 bases, with 5 bases left between them. The CDR3 is made up of 13 amino acids. Sequenced material: peripheral blood. J is TRBJ1-2 and V is TRBV18, with D possibly matching TRBD1 (5 bases). This TCR was recovered from a man aged 30 to 39 with COVID-19, enrolled during active disease. The CDR3 nucleotides are TGTGCCAGCTCACCGGACACTAACTATGGCTACACCTTC. Encoded protein: CASSPDTNYGYTF.